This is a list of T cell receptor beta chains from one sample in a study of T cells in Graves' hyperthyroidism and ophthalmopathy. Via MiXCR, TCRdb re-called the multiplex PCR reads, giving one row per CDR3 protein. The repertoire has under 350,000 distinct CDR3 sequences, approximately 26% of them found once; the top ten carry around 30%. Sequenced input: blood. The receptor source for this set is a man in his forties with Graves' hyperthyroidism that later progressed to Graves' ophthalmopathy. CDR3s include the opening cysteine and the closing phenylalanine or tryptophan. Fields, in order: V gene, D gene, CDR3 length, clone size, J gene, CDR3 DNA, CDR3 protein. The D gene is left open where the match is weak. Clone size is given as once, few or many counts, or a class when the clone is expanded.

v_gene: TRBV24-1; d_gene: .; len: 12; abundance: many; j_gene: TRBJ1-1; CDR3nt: TGTGCCACCAGTGAATCCGGGGGAAGAGCTTTCTTT; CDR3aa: CATSESGGRAFF
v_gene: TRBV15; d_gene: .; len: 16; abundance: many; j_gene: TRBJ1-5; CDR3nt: TGTGCCACCAGCAGAGACGTTCTTGGAGGCAATCAGCCCCAGCATTTT; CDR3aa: CATSRDVLGGNQPQHF
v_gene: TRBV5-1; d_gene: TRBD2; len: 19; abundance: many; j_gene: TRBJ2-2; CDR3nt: TGCGCCAGCAGCTTGGTATTGCTAGCGGGAGGGCCGAACACCGGGGAGCTGTTTTTT; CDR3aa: CASSLVLLAGGPNTGELFF
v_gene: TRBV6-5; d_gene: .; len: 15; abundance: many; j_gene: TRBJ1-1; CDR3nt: TGTGCCAGCAGCAAAGGGAAAGGCCTTGCAACAGAAGCTTTCTTT; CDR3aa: CASSKGKGLATEAFF
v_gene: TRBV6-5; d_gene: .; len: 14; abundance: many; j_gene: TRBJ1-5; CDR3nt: TGTGCCAGCAGTTACTTTGGGGGTGGGCAGCCCCAGCATTTT; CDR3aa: CASSYFGGGQPQHF
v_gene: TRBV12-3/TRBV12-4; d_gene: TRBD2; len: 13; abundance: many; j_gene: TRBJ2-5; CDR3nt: TGTGCCAGCAGGCGGGAGGGCCTCCTGACCCAGTACTTC; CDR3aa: CASRREGLLTQYF
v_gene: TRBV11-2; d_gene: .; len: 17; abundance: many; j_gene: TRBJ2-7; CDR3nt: TGTGCCAGCAGCTTATTCCAAGCTTACGATCCTTCCTACGAGCAGTACTTC; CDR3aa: CASSLFQAYDPSYEQYF
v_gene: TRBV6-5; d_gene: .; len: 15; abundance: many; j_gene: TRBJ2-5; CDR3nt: TGTGCCAGCCGGCCGGGGGTGCGCCCTGGGGAGACCCAGTACTTC; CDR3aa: CASRPGVRPGETQYF
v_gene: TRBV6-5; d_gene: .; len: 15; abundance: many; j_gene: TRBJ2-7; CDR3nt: TGTGCCAGCAGTTACTACCGGGGGCTCCGGAGCGAGCAGTACTTC; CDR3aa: CASSYYRGLRSEQYF
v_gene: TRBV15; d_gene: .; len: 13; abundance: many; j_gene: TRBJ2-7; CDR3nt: TGTGCCACCAGCAGGGTAATTGCCTCCGAGCAGTACTTC; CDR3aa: CATSRVIASEQYF
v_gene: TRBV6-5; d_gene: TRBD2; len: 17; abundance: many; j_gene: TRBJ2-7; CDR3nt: TGTGCCAGCAGTTACCCAGTCGGGACTAGCGGGGACTACGAGCAGTACTTC; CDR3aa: CASSYPVGTSGDYEQYF
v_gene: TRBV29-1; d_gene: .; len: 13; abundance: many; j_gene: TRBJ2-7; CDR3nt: TGCAGCGTTCTCGAGAGTAGCTCCTACGAGCAGTACTTC; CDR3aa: CSVLESSSYEQYF
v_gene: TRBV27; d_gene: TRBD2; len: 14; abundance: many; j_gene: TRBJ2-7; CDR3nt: TGTGCCAGCAGTTTTAGCGGGGGTTTCTACGAGCAGTACTTC; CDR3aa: CASSFSGGFYEQYF
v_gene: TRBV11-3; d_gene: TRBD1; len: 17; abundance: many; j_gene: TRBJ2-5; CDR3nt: TGTGCCAGCAGCGCCCCTTACGACAGGGGTCTGGGTGGGACCCAGTACTTC; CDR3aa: CASSAPYDRGLGGTQYF
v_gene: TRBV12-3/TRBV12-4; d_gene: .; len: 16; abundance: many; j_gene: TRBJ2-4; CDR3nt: TGTGCCAGCAGTTTACCTAGGGGAGTAGCCAAAAACATTCAGTACTTC; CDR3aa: CASSLPRGVAKNIQYF